Below are 31 T cell receptor beta chains sequenced from a single sample in a study of shared clonotypes between healthy human individuals. Cells designated naive CD8 were CD45RO-negative and were positively selected for CCR7, with terminally differentiated effector memory CD45RA+ cells excluded. Here immunoSEQ multiplex PCR was the method, and the copy in TCRdb shows in-frame clones only, minus some. The data contain about 2.2 million clones, about 93% of them singletons. Sequences were obtained from naive CD8+ T cells from PBMCs. All receptors derive from a man younger than 30 in good health. Some clones in this sample may be carry-over from other donors' samples.

The rearrangement uses TRBV4-1 and TRBJ1-5, with a possible D match to TRBD1 (5 bases). Trimming stripped 5 bases from V and 4 bases from J, with 18 bases between. There are 16 residues in the CDR3. The germline CDR1 and CDR2 sequences are MGHRA and YSYEKL. CDR3 region: CASSSIGGRGNQPQHF. For the CDR3, the DNA is TGCGCCAGCAGCAGCATTGGGGGAAGGGGTAATCAGCCCCAGCATTTT.

The chain joins TRBV19 to TRBJ1-2; 8 bases fit TRBD1. V was clipped by 3 bases and J by 6 bases; unmatched bases: 6. CDR3 size: 14 residues. Germline V lookup: CDR1 LNHDA, CDR2 SQIVND (reference sequence). This CDR3 is CASSIRQGSNGYTF. The DNA for the CDR3 is TGTGCCAGTAGTATTCGACAGGGGTCGAATGGCTACACCTTC.

As regards this clone: In the same sample, other DNA sequences code for this CDR3. This chain joins TRBV28 and TRBJ2-2; D is perhaps TRBD1 (6 bases). The CDR3 covers 12 residues. CDR1 is MDHEN, CDR2 SYDVKM, per germline. V lost 6 bases and J 8 bases, leaving 10 bases between the germline ends. CDR3 region: CASRLTGGELFF. The CDR3 nucleotides are TGTGCCAGCAGGCTAACAGGGGGGGAGCTGTTTTTT.

The chain uses TRBV6-1 and TRBJ2-7; 7 bases map to TRBD2. This CDR3 comprises 15 residues. J lost 3 bases, V lost 1 base, and 6 bases had no gene match. The germline V gene encodes CDR1 MNHNS and CDR2 SASEGT. The CDR3 sequence is CASSEGTSHLYEQYF. The CDR3 DNA follows: TGTGCCAGCAGTGAAGGGACTAGTCATCTCTACGAGCAGTACTTC.

The chain's CDR3 is CASTDLDRGAHEQFF. The CDR3 nucleotides read TGTGCCAGCACCGATTTAGACCGTGGGGCTCATGAGCAGTTCTTC. This sequence joins TRBV9 and TRBJ2-1, with TRBD1 as a possible D gene (5 bases). The CDR3 is made up of 15 amino acids. Per germline, CDR1 SGDLS and CDR2 YYNGEE. V was clipped by 6 bases and J by 8 bases, with 21 bases between them.

CDR3 residues: CASSSRDRNNEQFF. CDR3 coding DNA: TGTGCCAGCAGCTCCCGGGACAGAAACAATGAGCAGTTCTTC. The V and J genes are TRBV9 and TRBJ2-1; the match to TRBD1 covers 7 bases. Germline assignment: CDR1 SGDLS and CDR2 YYNGEE. The V gene end was trimmed by 4 bases and the J gene end by 5 bases; junction bases not matched to a gene: 6. The CDR3 is made up of 14 amino acids.

V usage is TRBV28 and J usage is TRBJ2-3; D gene uncertain. Trimming shortened V by 1 base and J by 1 base, and 9 bases separated the two germline ends. Per germline, CDR1 MDHEN and CDR2 SYDVKM. The CDR3 has 15 amino acids. Here the CDR3 DNA reads TGTGCCAGCAGTTTATACGGAGTCGGCACAGATACGCAGTATTTT. Translating gives CASSLYGVGTDTQYF.

The rearrangement uses TRBV5-1 and TRBJ2-3; TRBD2 matches at 11 bases. Germline trimming cut 4 bases from V and 4 bases from J; bases unmatched to any gene: 8. CDR1 is SGHRS, CDR2 YFSETQ, per germline. There are 16 residues in the CDR3. CDR3 protein: CASSTGLAGLADTQYF. The CDR3 DNA sequence: TGCGCCAGCAGCACCGGACTAGCGGGTTTAGCAGATACGCAGTATTTT. The full variable domain, in which reference TRBV5-1 and TRBJ2-3 provide the parts outside the CDR3, is KAGVTQTPRYLIKTRGQQVTLSCSPISGHRSVSWYQQTPGQGLQFLFEYFSETQRNKGNFPGRFSGRQFSNSRSEMNVSTLELGDSALYLCASSTGLAGLADTQYFGPGTRLTVL.

The CDR3 sequence is CATSRSGNNNQPQHF. In nucleotides, the CDR3 is TGTGCCACCAGCAGATCGGGGAATAACAATCAGCCCCAGCATTTT. This chain links TRBV15 with TRBJ1-5; no reliable D call. The V end was cut by 2 bases, the J end by 3 bases, with 11 bases between. Germline-derived CDR1 and CDR2 are LNHNV and YYDKDF (reference sequence). The CDR3 is made up of 15 amino acids.

The chain carries TRBV9 and TRBJ1-5; 7 nucleotides align to TRBD1. This CDR3 has 14 amino acids. In germline, CDR1 is SGDLS, CDR2 YYNGEE. Trimming cost V 3 bases and J 8 bases; bases outside gene matches: 8. The CDR3 is CASSATGLSEPQHF. The CDR3 DNA reads as TGTGCCAGCAGCGCGACAGGGCTGTCTGAGCCCCAGCATTTT.

The V gene is TRBV7-2, the J gene TRBJ1-4; D is uncertain. The CDR3 spans 15 residues. CDR1 is SGHTA, CDR2 FQGNSA, per germline. V lost 5 bases and J 2 bases, leaving 12 bases between the germline ends. The CDR3 spells CASSQLLNTNEKLFF. CDR3 coding DNA: TGTGCCAGCAGCCAACTACTGAACACTAATGAAAAACTGTTTTTT. The full variable domain, completed using reference TRBV7-2 and TRBJ1-4, is GAGVSQSPSNKVTEKGKDVELRCDPISGHTALYWYRQSLGQGLEFLIYFQGNSAPDKSGLPSDRFSAERTGGSVSTLTIQRTQQEDSAVYLCASSQLLNTNEKLFFGSGTQLSVL.

The chain links TRBV27 to TRBJ2-7, with 9 bases matching TRBD1. J gave up 6 bases and V 7 bases, and 10 bases lay outside the gene matches. Per germline, CDR1 MNHEY and CDR2 SMNVEV (reference sequence). This CDR3 has 14 residues. The CDR3 region is CASTIQGAMGEQYF. The DNA of the CDR3 is TGTGCCAGCACCATACAGGGGGCTATGGGCGAGCAGTACTTC.

This chain links TRBV19 with TRBJ1-1, with D possibly matching TRBD1 (5 bases). V shed 6 bases and J shed 4 bases, with 12 bases lying between them. Germline assignment: CDR1 LNHDA and CDR2 SQIVND (reference sequence). This CDR3 comprises 13 residues. The CDR3 is CASSLGGATEAFF. The CDR3, as DNA: TGTGCCAGTAGCTTGGGGGGAGCCACTGAAGCTTTCTTT.

Notes on this clone: This same CDR3 is encoded by further DNA sequences in the sample. This rearrangement joins TRBV27 to TRBJ2-1; no clear D. With 4 bases removed from V and 1 base from J, the gap between germline ends came to 8 bases. The CDR3 loop spans 14 amino acids. Looked up from germline, CDR1 is MNHEY and CDR2 is SMNVEV (reference sequence). The CDR3 DNA reads TGTGCCAGCAGTTCGGGCGGTTCCTACAATGAGCAGTTCTTC. It is translated as CASSSGGSYNEQFF.

This sequence joins TRBV4-1 and TRBJ1-5; no reliable D call. The ends were cut back, 3 bases at V and 2 bases at J, with 11 bases in the middle. Germline lookup yields CDR1 MGHRA and CDR2 YSYEKL. The CDR3 is made up of 15 amino acids. The CDR3, as DNA: TGCGCCAGCAGCCAGCCGTTCTTTGGCAATCAGCCCCAGCATTTT. This sequence encodes CASSQPFFGNQPQHF.

V usage is TRBV19 and J usage is TRBJ1-1, with D perhaps matching TRBD1 (5 bases). CDR3 length: 13 amino acids. The germline gives CDR1 LNHDA, CDR2 SQIVND (reference sequence). The ends were cut back, 5 bases at V and 1 base at J, with 8 bases in the middle. Here the CDR3 DNA reads TGTGCCAGTAGTCGACAGCCGAACACTGAAGCTTTCTTT. This codes for CASSRQPNTEAFF.

V usage is TRBV10-1 and J usage is TRBJ1-1, with D unresolved. In germline, CDR1 is WNHNN, CDR2 SYGVQD (reference sequence). V was clipped by 4 bases and J by 1 base, with 10 bases between them. This CDR3 comprises 14 residues. CDR3 sequence (DNA): TGCGCCAGCAGTGGGTCCGGGCAGAACACTGAAGCTTTCTTT. Amino acid sequence: CASSGSGQNTEAFF.

The chain carries TRBV4-3 and TRBJ2-7; D gene unclear. CDR3 size: 14 residues. Per the germline V gene, CDR1 is LGHNA and CDR2 is YSLEER. V shed 0 bases and J shed 3 bases, with 9 bases lying between them. CDR3 bases: TGCGCCAGCAGCCAAGATCTCACCAACTACGAGCAGTACTTC. Its translation: CASSQDLTNYEQYF.

This chain uses TRBV28 with TRBJ2-2; D gene ambiguous. In germline, CDR1 is MDHEN, CDR2 SYDVKM. This CDR3 is 14 amino acids long. V lost 4 bases to trimming and J lost 7 bases, with 13 bases between them. For the CDR3, the DNA is TGTGCCAGCAGTTCATTTAGCCGCCTCGGGGAGCTGTTTTTT. It translates to CASSSFSRLGELFF.

Details on this clone: Within the sample, other DNA sequences also encode this same CDR3. The chain employs TRBV6-5 and TRBJ1-1; the D is unclear. There are 15 residues in the CDR3. With 0 bases removed from V and 1 base from J, the gap between germline ends came to 9 bases. CDR1 is MNHEY, CDR2 SVGAGI, per germline. CDR3 DNA sequence: TGTGCCAGCAGTTACTCGAGGGCAGGGAACACTGAAGCTTTCTTT. Protein product: CASSYSRAGNTEAFF.

This sequence joins TRBV30 and TRBJ2-7, with no clear D. Germline lookup yields CDR1 GTSNPN and CDR2 SVGIG (reference sequence). This CDR3 has 14 residues. V lost 2 bases to trimming and J lost 4 bases, with 15 bases between them. CDR3 sequence (DNA): TGTGCCTGGAGTCCAAGAGGACGGTTATACGAGCAGTACTTC. Residues: CAWSPRGRLYEQYF.

This chain links TRBV15 with TRBJ1-1; weak D call: TRBD1 (6 bases). The CDR3 extends over 15 amino acids. Trimming shortened V by 5 bases and J by 3 bases, and 16 bases separated the two germline ends. CDR1 is LNHNV and CDR2 is YYDKDF in the germline V gene (reference sequence). DNA of the CDR3: TGTGCCACCAGCTCAAGTAACAGGGTATACACTGAAGCTTTCTTT. Translating gives CATSSSNRVYTEAFF. The complete variable domain, with remaining parts taken from reference TRBV15 and TRBJ1-1, reads DAMVIQNPRYQVTQFGKPVTLSCSQTLNHNVMYWYQQKSSQAPKLLFHYYDKDFNNEADTPDNFQSRRPNTSFCFLDIRSPGLGDTAMYLCATSSSNRVYTEAFFGQGTRLTVV.

Here the CDR3 DNA reads TGTGCCAGCAGTGAATTTTTTTTTCGGGGACAATTAGTGGACGGCAAAAACATTCAGTACTTC. Translating gives CASSEFFFRGQLVDGKNIQYF. The chain has TRBV6-1 and TRBJ2-4, with a weak D call TRBD1 (6 bases). Trimming stripped 2 bases from V and 3 bases from J, with 29 bases between. The length of the CDR3 is 21 residues. CDR1 and CDR2 (germline): MNHNS, SASEGT.

The chain joins TRBV6-1 to TRBJ1-2; D might be TRBD1 (5 bases). This CDR3 region has 15 residues. From germline, CDR1 is MNHNS and CDR2 SASEGT. The V end lost 7 bases, the J end lost 0 bases, and 15 bases lay between the germline ends. The DNA for the CDR3 is TGTGCCAGCACTTTTACAGGCCTCGCTAACTATGGCTACACCTTC. It yields the protein CASTFTGLANYGYTF.

V usage is TRBV7-9 and J usage is TRBJ2-1; no definite D call. Germline V lookup: CDR1 SEHNR, CDR2 FQNEAQ (reference sequence). With 5 bases removed from V and 8 bases from J, the gap between germline ends came to 13 bases. The CDR3 contains 13 residues. CDR3 loop: CASSQVGSDEQFF. CDR3 bases: TGTGCCAGCAGCCAAGTAGGGTCGGATGAGCAGTTCTTC.

This clone was detected once. Compared with germline, one end of the junction differs, possibly owing to a read error. The chain uses TRBV19 and TRBJ2-2; no definite D call. This CDR3 is 11 amino acids long. The germline V gene encodes CDR1 LNHDA and CDR2 SQIVND (reference sequence). CDR3 residues: CPPRGTGELFF. The CDR3 bases are TGCCCGCCCCGCGGAACCGGGGAGCTGTTTTTT.

This chain connects TRBV7-9 to TRBJ2-7; 12 nucleotides line up with TRBD1. V lost 5 bases to trimming and J lost 5 bases; unmatched junction nucleotides: 7. CDR1 and CDR2 from the germline V gene are SEHNR and FQNEAQ (reference sequence). The CDR3 has 15 amino acids. DNA of the CDR3: TGTGCCAGCAGCCGGGGACAGGGGGCGCCGGACGAGCAGTACTTC. Encoded protein: CASSRGQGAPDEQYF.

Turning to this clone: Other DNA sequences in the sample encode the same CDR3. The chain employs TRBV6-5 and TRBJ2-1, with a weak D call TRBD1 (5 bases). Germline CDR1 is MNHEY and CDR2 is SVGAGI. V was trimmed by 0 bases and J by 4 bases, leaving 7 bases between them. This CDR3 region has 14 residues. This CDR3 is CASSYSSGYNEQFF. The CDR3 DNA follows: TGTGCCAGCAGTTACTCGTCAGGGTACAATGAGCAGTTCTTC.

This clone occurred once. This chain connects TRBV19 to TRBJ2-4; 7 bases are shared with TRBD2. Germline-derived CDR1 and CDR2 are LNHDA and SQIVND (reference sequence). The trim removed 1 base at V and 2 bases at J, leaving 2 bases unmatched. This CDR3 contains 15 residues. In DNA form, the CDR3 reads TGTGCCAGTAGTATAGCGGGAGGTTCCAAAAACATTCAGTACTTC. Amino acid sequence: CASSIAGGSKNIQYF. Filled out from reference TRBV19 and TRBJ2-4, the complete variable domain reads DGGITQSPKYLFRKEGQNVTLSCEQNLNHDAMYWYRQDPGQGLRLIYYSQIVNDFQKGDIAEGYSVSREKKESFPLTVTSAQKNPTAFYLCASSIAGGSKNIQYFGAGTRLSVL.

This chain joins TRBV11-3 and TRBJ2-7; D might be TRBD2 (6 bases). Germline V lookup: CDR1 SGHNT, CDR2 YENEEA. This CDR3 spans 14 amino acids. The V end was cut by 1 base, the J end by 1 base, with 8 bases between. CDR3 in DNA: TGTGCCAGCAGCTTAGGGAGGGGATCCTACGAGCAGTACTTC. This translates into CASSLGRGSYEQYF.

The table lists this clone with a count of one. J is TRBJ2-1 and V is TRBV9, with 8 bases aligning to TRBD1. The CDR3 contains 13 residues. Germline V lookup: CDR1 SGDLS, CDR2 YYNGEE. The V segment lost 3 bases and the J segment 13 bases; nucleotides outside the gene matches: 9. The CDR3 spells CASSASGDRNQFF. The CDR3 DNA sequence: TGTGCCAGCAGCGCATCCGGGGACAGGAACCAGTTCTTC. Complete variable domain (other parts from reference TRBV9 and TRBJ2-1): DSGVTQTPKHLITATGQRVTLRCSPRSGDLSVYWYQQSLDQGLQFLIQYYNGEERAKGNILERFSAQQFPDLHSELNLSSLELGDSALYFCASSASGDRNQFFGPGTRLTVL.